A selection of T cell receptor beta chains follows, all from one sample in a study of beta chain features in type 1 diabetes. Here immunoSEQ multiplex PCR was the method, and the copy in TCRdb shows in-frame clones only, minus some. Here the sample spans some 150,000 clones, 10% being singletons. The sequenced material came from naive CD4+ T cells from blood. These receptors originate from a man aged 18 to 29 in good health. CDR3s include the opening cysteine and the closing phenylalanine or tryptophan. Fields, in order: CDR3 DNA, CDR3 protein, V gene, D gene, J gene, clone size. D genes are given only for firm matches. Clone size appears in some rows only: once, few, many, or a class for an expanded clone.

DNA: TGTGCCAGCAGCTTAGTAAGGGTTCGGAGCGGCACCGGGGAGCTGTTTTTT
CDR3: CASSLVRVRSGTGELFF
V: TRBV7-2
D: -
J: TRBJ2-2
size: -

DNA: TGCAGCGATAATCTGCGGGATGAGCAGTTCTTC
CDR3: CSDNLRDEQFF
V: TRBV29-1
D: -
J: TRBJ2-1
size: many

DNA: TGTGCCAGTAGTACCAGGACAGGGGTTCAAAACATTCAGTACTTC
CDR3: CASSTRTGVQNIQYF
V: TRBV19
D: TRBD1
J: TRBJ2-4
size: -

DNA: TGTGCCAGCAGAAACGGGGGTGACTATGGCTACACCTTC
CDR3: CASRNGGDYGYTF
V: TRBV6-6
D: -
J: TRBJ1-2
size: few

DNA: TGTGCCAGCAGTGAAGGGGAGACTGGGGCCAACGTCCTGACTTTC
CDR3: CASSEGETGANVLTF
V: TRBV6-1
D: -
J: TRBJ2-6
size: -

DNA: TGTGCCAGCAGCTCCAGGGGGCGAGAGACTGAAGCTTTCTTT
CDR3: CASSSRGRETEAFF
V: TRBV5-4
D: TRBD1
J: TRBJ1-1
size: -

DNA: TGCGCCAGCAGTCACACGGGACAGGGCTCCTACGAGCAGTACTTC
CDR3: CASSHTGQGSYEQYF
V: TRBV23-1
D: TRBD1
J: TRBJ2-7
size: many

DNA: TGTGCCAGCAGGGGGACAGGGGTGAACACTGAAGCTTTCTTT
CDR3: CASRGTGVNTEAFF
V: TRBV6-5
D: TRBD1
J: TRBJ1-1
size: -

DNA: TGTGCCAGCAGTGAACCCGGGGTCCTCACAGATACGCAGTATTTT
CDR3: CASSEPGVLTDTQYF
V: TRBV25-1
D: -
J: TRBJ2-3
size: few

DNA: TGTGCCAGCAGTTTACCTCCGGGGAGGGAAAATCAGCCCCAGCATTTT
CDR3: CASSLPPGRENQPQHF
V: TRBV28
D: -
J: TRBJ1-5
size: -

DNA: TGCGCCAGCAGCCAGGAAACAGGGGTCACCTCTGGGGCCAACGTCCTGACTTTC
CDR3: CASSQETGVTSGANVLTF
V: TRBV4-1
D: TRBD1
J: TRBJ2-6
size: few

DNA: TGTGCCAGCAGCCTTACAGGGGCAACTAATGAAAAACTGTTTTTT
CDR3: CASSLTGATNEKLFF
V: TRBV6-6
D: TRBD1
J: TRBJ1-4
size: -

DNA: TGTGCCAGCAGCCGAACGGTCCACGAGCAGTACTTC
CDR3: CASSRTVHEQYF
V: TRBV11-2
D: -
J: TRBJ2-7
size: many

DNA: TGTGCCAGCAGCCCTGGACAGGGGGGTCGGCAGTACTTC
CDR3: CASSPGQGGRQYF
V: TRBV7-9
D: TRBD1
J: TRBJ2-7
size: few

DNA: TGTGCCAGCAGCTTCCAGGAGGGGTTAGGCCAGTACTTC
CDR3: CASSFQEGLGQYF
V: TRBV7-9
D: -
J: TRBJ2-7
size: -

DNA: TGTGCCATCAGTGAGGGTACAGTGGGCGAGCAGTACTTC
CDR3: CAISEGTVGEQYF
V: TRBV10-3
D: -
J: TRBJ2-7
size: -

DNA: TGTGCCACCAGCACCGCCGGGACAGGGGGGTACGAGCAGTACTTC
CDR3: CATSTAGTGGYEQYF
V: TRBV15
D: TRBD1
J: TRBJ2-7
size: -

DNA: TGCGCCAGCAGCCAATCGGAGCAACTCAATCAGCCCCAGCATTTT
CDR3: CASSQSEQLNQPQHF
V: TRBV4-1
D: -
J: TRBJ1-5
size: -

DNA: TGTGCCAGCAGCCTTACGGGGGGGCCTGGAGATACGCAGTATTTT
CDR3: CASSLTGGPGDTQYF
V: TRBV7-2
D: TRBD2
J: TRBJ2-3
size: -

DNA: TGTGCCAGCTCACCATCCGCGGGGGGGACAGCAGAGACCCAGTACTTC
CDR3: CASSPSAGGTAETQYF
V: TRBV18
D: TRBD2
J: TRBJ2-5
size: -

DNA: TGTGCCAGCAGCCCAGCTAGACTAGCGGGCACAGATACGCAGTATTTT
CDR3: CASSPARLAGTDTQYF
V: TRBV7-7
D: TRBD2
J: TRBJ2-3
size: -

DNA: TGTGCCAGCCTGTGGGGAGTCACAGATACGCAGTATTTT
CDR3: CASLWGVTDTQYF
V: TRBV2
D: -
J: TRBJ2-3
size: few

DNA: TGTGCTAGTGTCGGTTTCGGGGAGACCCAGTACTTC
CDR3: CASVGFGETQYF
V: TRBV12-5
D: -
J: TRBJ2-5
size: few

DNA: TGTGCCAGCAGCTTAAATAGGGGTCCGGCAGATACGCAGTATTTT
CDR3: CASSLNRGPADTQYF
V: TRBV7-9
D: -
J: TRBJ2-3
size: -

DNA: TGTGCCAGCAGCTTAGTACAAATAAACTATGGCTACACCTTC
CDR3: CASSLVQINYGYTF
V: TRBV7-2
D: -
J: TRBJ1-2
size: -

DNA: TGTGCCAGCAGCTCCAGGACTGCGTACACCTTC
CDR3: CASSSRTAYTF
V: TRBV9
D: -
J: TRBJ1-2
size: many

DNA: TGCGCCAGCAGCCAAGGAAGTAAGGGGGACAGGGGTGGTTCCGAGCAGTACTTC
CDR3: CASSQGSKGDRGGSEQYF
V: TRBV4-3
D: TRBD1
J: TRBJ2-7
size: -

DNA: TGTGCCAGCAGTTTGGGAACAGGGGAGATTTATGGCTACACCTTC
CDR3: CASSLGTGEIYGYTF
V: TRBV28
D: TRBD1
J: TRBJ1-2
size: few

DNA: TGTGCCAGCAGTTACTCGCTGGCGGGAGGACAAGAGACCCAGTACTTC
CDR3: CASSYSLAGGQETQYF
V: TRBV6-6
D: TRBD2
J: TRBJ2-5
size: -

DNA: TGTGCCAGCAGGTACACAGCTTCTGGGGCCAACGTCCTGACTTTC
CDR3: CASRYTASGANVLTF
V: TRBV2
D: -
J: TRBJ2-6
size: many

DNA: TGTCTGACAGGGGCTAACTATGGCTACACCTTC
CDR3: CLTGANYGYTF
V: TRBV5-4
D: TRBD1
J: TRBJ1-2
size: -

DNA: TGTGCCAGCAGCCTGACCGGGGCTGAAGCTTTCTTT
CDR3: CASSLTGAEAFF
V: TRBV7-9
D: -
J: TRBJ1-1
size: few

DNA: TGTGCCTGGAGTAAGACTAGCAGCCCCAAGAATGAGCAGTTCTTC
CDR3: CAWSKTSSPKNEQFF
V: TRBV30
D: TRBD2
J: TRBJ2-1
size: few

DNA: TGTGCCTGGAGTCGGGGTGGTGGCACTGAAGCTTTCTTT
CDR3: CAWSRGGGTEAFF
V: TRBV30
D: -
J: TRBJ1-1
size: few

DNA: TGTGCCAGCAGTGTCCGGGACATACATTACTTC
CDR3: CASSVRDIHYF
V: TRBV27
D: -
J: TRBJ2-7
size: -

DNA: TGTGCCAGCAGCTTACACTCCAGGGGCTCCTACAATGAGCAGTTCTTC
CDR3: CASSLHSRGSYNEQFF
V: TRBV7-2
D: -
J: TRBJ2-1
size: -

DNA: TGTGCCAGCAGAAAGGGGCAGGGGGACGAGCAGTACTTC
CDR3: CASRKGQGDEQYF
V: TRBV25-1
D: TRBD1
J: TRBJ2-7
size: few

DNA: TGTGCCAGCAGCCCGGACAGGGGAGGCACAGATACGCAGTATTTT
CDR3: CASSPDRGGTDTQYF
V: TRBV5-4
D: TRBD1
J: TRBJ2-3
size: few

DNA: TGCGCCAGCAGCAACTCCCGGACAGTCCAAGAGACCCAGTACTTC
CDR3: CASSNSRTVQETQYF
V: TRBV5-1
D: -
J: TRBJ2-5
size: few

DNA: TGTGCCGCAGGGCGCGGGGGGAACACCGGGGAGCTGTTTTTT
CDR3: CAAGRGGNTGELFF
V: TRBV10-3
D: TRBD2
J: TRBJ2-2
size: -

DNA: TGTGCCAGCAGCCAAACCGGGACAGCTCTTCCCCAGCATTTT
CDR3: CASSQTGTALPQHF
V: TRBV7-9
D: TRBD1
J: TRBJ1-5
size: -

DNA: TGTGCCAGCAGCTCCCGACTAGCGGGGGAGGGCACAGATACGCAGTATTTT
CDR3: CASSSRLAGEGTDTQYF
V: TRBV7-9
D: TRBD2
J: TRBJ2-3
size: few